This T cell receptor (beta chain) was captured in a study of blood T cell repertoires in COVID-19. Generated by immunoSEQ multiplex PCR, the TCRdb table keeps only in-frame clones and is missing some. The sample shows 250,000 or so clones, over 80% of them seen only once. Per the germline V gene, CDR1 is DFQATT and CDR2 is SNEGSKA (reference sequence). The V gene end was trimmed by 3 bases and the J gene end by 5 bases; junction bases not matched to a gene: 2. This CDR3 region has 12 residues. V is TRBV20-1 and J is TRBJ2-3; TRBD2 matches at 7 bases. The source material was peripheral blood. The TCR comes from a woman aged 40 to 50 who had recovered from COVID-19. CDR3 in DNA: TGCAGTGCTAGTTCGGGGGGAGATACGCAGTATTTT. This sequence encodes CSASSGGDTQYF.